Listed here is a single T cell receptor (beta chain). Its specificity is unknown. Post-sort purity exceeded 98% for all sorted populations. The sample originates from a study of beta chain features in type 1 diabetes. Whole-study findings and limits: Sampled from patients, naive, central memory and Treg TCRB repertoires appeared more similar than those sampled from healthy donors. People with Type 1 diabetes carried modestly yet significantly shorter TCRB CDR3s in all four CD4+ subsets.

The CDR3 contains 12 residues. Germline V gives CDR1 SGHNT, CDR2 YENEEA. Trimming removed 6 bases from V and 9 bases from J; junction bases left unmatched: 8. Reverse transcription of all isolated RNA meant that expressed TCRB transcripts were sequenced. The protocol was immunoSEQ multiplex PCR, while the TCRdb copy is restricted to in-frame clones and leaves out a portion. The sample lists some 110,000 clones, about a sixth occurring once. The gene calls are TRBV11-3 and TRBJ2-7; TRBD2 aligns across 7 bases. The material sequenced was central memory CD4+ T cells from blood. This clonotype was obtained from a man aged 25-45 years with type 1 diabetes. The CDR3 protein is CASSTRGEMQYF. The DNA for the CDR3 is TGTGCCAGCAGTACTCGGGGGGAGATGCAGTACTTC.